The clone carrying this T cell receptor beta chain showed up just a few times. The antigen is not known. This entry is derived from a study of post-analysis software for immune sequencing data. cDNA libraries for TCR beta contained unique molecular identifiers. The authors obtained 540,000 or so cDNA molecules from roughly 1 to 10 million T cells. MiXCR, applied by TCRdb to the PCR reads, yields one record per CDR3 protein. The sample lists hundreds of thousands of distinct CDR3 sequences; 44% were seen once. Trimming cost V 2 bases and J 6 bases, with 12 bases left between them. Germline CDR1 and CDR2: SGHNT and YYREEE (reference sequence). The CDR3 covers 14 residues. Study-level points and caveats: Roughly five TRBV segments appeared more often in patients than in controls, and TRBV5-6, TRBV5-1 and TRBV20-1 were among these.

Specimen: blood. This TCR derives from a girl aged 5-17 years with multiple sclerosis. The V gene is TRBV5-4, the J gene TRBJ2-4; maybe TRBD2 (6 bases). The CDR3 reads CASSLQEGLNIQYF. Here the CDR3 DNA reads TGTGCCAGCAGCTTACAGGAGGGCCTAAACATTCAGTACTTC. The variable domain in full, with the rest retrieved from reference TRBV5-4 and TRBJ2-4, is ETGVTQSPTHLIKTRGQQVTLRCSSQSGHNTVSWYQQALGQGPQFIFQYYREEENGRGNFPPRFSGLQFPNYSSELNVNALELDDSALYLCASSLQEGLNIQYFGAGTRLSVL.